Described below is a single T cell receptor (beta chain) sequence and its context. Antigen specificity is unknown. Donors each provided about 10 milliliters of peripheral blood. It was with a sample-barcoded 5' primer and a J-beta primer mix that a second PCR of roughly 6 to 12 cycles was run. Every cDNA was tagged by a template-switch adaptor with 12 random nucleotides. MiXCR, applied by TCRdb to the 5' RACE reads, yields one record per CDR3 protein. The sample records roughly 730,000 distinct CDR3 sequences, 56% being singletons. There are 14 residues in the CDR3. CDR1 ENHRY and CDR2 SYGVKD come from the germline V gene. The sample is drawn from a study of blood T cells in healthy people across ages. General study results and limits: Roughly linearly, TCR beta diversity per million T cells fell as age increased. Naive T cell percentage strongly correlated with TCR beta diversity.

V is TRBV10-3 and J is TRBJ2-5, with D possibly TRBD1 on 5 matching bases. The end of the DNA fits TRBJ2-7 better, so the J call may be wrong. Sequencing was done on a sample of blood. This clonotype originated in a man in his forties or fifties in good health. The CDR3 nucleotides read TGTGCCAGCTGCAGGGTCGTCCTTTGGGGCGAGCAGTACTTC. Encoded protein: CASCRVVLWGEQYF.